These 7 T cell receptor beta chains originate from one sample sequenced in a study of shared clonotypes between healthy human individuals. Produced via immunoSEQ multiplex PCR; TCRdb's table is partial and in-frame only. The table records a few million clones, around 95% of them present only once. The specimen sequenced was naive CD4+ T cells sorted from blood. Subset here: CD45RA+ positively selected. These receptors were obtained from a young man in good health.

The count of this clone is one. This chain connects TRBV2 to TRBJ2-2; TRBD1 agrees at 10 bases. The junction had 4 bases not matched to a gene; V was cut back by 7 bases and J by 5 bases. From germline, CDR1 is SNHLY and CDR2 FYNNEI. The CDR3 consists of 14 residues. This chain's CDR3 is CASKRGQGTGELFF. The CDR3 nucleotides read TGTGCCAGCAAGCGGGGACAGGGGACCGGGGAGCTGTTTTTT.

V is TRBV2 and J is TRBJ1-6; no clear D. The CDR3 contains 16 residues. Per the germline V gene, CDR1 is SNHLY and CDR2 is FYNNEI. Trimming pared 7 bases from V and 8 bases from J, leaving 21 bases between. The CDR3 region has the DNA TGTGCCAGCAAATCTAGGGCAGAGAGGCCCTATTCACCCCTCCACTTT. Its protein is CASKSRAERPYSPLHF.

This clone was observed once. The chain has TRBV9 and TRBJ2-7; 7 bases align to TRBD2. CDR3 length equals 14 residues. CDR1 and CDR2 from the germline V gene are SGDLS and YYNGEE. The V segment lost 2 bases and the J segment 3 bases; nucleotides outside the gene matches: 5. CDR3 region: CASSVGGSDYEQYF. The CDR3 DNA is TGTGCCAGCAGCGTCGGGGGGTCCGACTACGAGCAGTACTTC.

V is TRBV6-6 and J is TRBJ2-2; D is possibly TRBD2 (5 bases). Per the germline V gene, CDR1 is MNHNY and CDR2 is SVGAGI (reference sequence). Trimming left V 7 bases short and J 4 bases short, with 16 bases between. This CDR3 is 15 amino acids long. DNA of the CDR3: TGTGCCAGCATGGCGATGCGAGGGCCCACCGGGGAGCTGTTTTTT. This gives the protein CASMAMRGPTGELFF.

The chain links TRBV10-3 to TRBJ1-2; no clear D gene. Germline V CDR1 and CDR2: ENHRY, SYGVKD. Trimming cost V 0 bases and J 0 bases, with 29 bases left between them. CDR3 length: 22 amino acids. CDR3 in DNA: TGTGCCATCAGTGAGTCTGCTGTAGGGTCGTCAACTCGTGCCTCTGCTAACTATGGCTACACCTTC. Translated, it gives CAISESAVGSSTRASANYGYTF.

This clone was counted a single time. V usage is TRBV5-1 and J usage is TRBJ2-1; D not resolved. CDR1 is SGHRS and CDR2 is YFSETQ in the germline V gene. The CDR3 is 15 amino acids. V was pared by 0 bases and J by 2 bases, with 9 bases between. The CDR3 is CASSLAAVTYNEQFF. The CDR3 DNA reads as TGCGCCAGCAGCTTGGCTGCGGTAACCTACAATGAGCAGTTCTTC.

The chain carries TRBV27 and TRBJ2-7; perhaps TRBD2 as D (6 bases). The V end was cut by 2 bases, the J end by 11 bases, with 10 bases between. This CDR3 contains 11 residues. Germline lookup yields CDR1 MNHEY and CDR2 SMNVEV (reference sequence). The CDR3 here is CASSLGGKEYF. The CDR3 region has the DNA TGTGCCAGCAGTTTAGGCGGGAAGGAGTACTTC.